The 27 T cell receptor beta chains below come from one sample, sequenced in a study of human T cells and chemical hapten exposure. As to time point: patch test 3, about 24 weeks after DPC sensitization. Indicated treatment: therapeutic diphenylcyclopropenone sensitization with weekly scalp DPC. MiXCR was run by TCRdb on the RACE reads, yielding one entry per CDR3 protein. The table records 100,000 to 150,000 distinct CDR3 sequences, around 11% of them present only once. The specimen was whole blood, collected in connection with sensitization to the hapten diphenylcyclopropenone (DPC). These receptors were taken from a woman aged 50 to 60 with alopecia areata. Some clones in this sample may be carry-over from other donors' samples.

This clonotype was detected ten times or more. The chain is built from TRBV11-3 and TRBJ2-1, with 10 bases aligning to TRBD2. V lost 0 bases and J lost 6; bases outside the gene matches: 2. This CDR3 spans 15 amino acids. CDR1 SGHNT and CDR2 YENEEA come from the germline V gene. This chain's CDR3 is CASSLEGLASNEQFF. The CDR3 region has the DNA TGTGCCAGCAGCTTAGAGGGACTAGCGAGCAATGAGCAGTTCTTC.

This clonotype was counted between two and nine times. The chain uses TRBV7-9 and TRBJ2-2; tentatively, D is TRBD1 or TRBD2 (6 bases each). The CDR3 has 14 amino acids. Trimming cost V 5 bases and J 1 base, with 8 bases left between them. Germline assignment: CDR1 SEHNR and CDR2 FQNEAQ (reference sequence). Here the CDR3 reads CASSAGQNTGELFF. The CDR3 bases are TGTGCCAGCAGCGCGGGACAGAACACCGGGGAGCTGTTTTTT.

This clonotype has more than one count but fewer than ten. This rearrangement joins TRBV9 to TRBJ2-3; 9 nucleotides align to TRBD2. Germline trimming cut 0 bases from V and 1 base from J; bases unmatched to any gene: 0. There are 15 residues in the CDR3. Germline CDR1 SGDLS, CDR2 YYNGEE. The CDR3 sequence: CASSVVAGGTDTQYF. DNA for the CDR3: TGTGCCAGCAGCGTAGTAGCGGGAGGCACAGATACGCAGTATTTT.

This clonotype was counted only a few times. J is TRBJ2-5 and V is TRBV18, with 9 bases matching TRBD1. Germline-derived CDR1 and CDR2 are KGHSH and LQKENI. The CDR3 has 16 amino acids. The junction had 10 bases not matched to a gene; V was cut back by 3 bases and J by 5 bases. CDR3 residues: CASSPGWDRAQETQYF. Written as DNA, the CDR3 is TGTGCCAGCTCACCGGGATGGGACAGGGCACAGGAGACCCAGTACTTC.

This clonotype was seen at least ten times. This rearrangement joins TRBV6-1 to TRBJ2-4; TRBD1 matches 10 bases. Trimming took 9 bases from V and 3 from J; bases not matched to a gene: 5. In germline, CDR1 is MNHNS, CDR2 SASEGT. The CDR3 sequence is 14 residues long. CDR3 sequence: CARWDRGSKNIQYF. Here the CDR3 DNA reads TGTGCCAGATGGGACAGGGGAAGCAAAAACATTCAGTACTTC.

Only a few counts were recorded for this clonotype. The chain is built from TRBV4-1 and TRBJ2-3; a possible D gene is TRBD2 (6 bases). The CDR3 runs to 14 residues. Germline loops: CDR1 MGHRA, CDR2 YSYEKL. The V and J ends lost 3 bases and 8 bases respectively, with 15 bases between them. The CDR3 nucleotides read TGCGCCAGCAGCCAGGAACCGGGACTTTTTACGCAGTATTTT. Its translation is CASSQEPGLFTQYF.

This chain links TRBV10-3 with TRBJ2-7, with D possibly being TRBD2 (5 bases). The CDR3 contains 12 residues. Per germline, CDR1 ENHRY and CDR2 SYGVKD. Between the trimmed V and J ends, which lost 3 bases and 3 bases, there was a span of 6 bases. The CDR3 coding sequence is TGTGCCATCAGTGAAACTAGCTACGAGCAGTACTTC. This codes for CAISETSYEQYF.

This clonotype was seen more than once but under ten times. The CDR3 DNA sequence: TGTGCCAGCAGCTTATTCCCAACTAGCGGGAGGAACTACGAGCAGTACTTC. Its protein product is CASSLFPTSGRNYEQYF. The chain has TRBV7-2 and TRBJ2-7, with 12 bases matching TRBD2. V lost 2 bases, J lost 3 bases, and 8 bases stayed unmatched. This CDR3 region has 17 residues. Germline CDR1 SGHTA, CDR2 FQGNSA.

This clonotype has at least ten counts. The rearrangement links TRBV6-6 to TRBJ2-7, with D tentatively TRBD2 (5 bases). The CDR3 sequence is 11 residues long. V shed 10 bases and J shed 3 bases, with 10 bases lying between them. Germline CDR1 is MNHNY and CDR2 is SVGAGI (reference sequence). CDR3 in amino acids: CATYAGYEQYF. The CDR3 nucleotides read TGTGCCACCTACGCGGGCTACGAGCAGTACTTC.

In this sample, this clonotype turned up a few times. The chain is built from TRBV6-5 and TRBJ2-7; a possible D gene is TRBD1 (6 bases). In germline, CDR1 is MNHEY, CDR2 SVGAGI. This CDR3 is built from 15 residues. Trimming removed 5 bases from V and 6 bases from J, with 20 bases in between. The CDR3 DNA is TGTGCCAGCAGTGCTTACAGGGACACCTCTACCGAGCAGTACTTC. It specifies CASSAYRDTSTEQYF.

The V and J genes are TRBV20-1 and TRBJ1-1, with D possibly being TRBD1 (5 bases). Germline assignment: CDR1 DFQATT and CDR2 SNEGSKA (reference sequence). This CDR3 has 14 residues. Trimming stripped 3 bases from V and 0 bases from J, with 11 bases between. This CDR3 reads CSASRPGLNTEAFF. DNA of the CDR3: TGCAGTGCTAGTAGGCCGGGGCTGAACACTGAAGCTTTCTTT.

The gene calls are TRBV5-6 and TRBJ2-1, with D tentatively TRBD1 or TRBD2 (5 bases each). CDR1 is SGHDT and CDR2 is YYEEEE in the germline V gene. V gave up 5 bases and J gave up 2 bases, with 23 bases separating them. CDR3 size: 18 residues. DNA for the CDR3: TGTGCCAGCAGTACCAGAGACCATCGAGGGGTTCCCTACAATGAGCAGTTCTTC. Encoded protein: CASSTRDHRGVPYNEQFF.

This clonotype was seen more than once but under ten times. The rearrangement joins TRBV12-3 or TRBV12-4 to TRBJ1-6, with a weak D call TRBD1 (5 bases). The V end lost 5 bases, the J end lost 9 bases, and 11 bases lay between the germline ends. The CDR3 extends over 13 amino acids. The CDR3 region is CASSPRQSSPLHF. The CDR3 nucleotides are TGTGCCAGCAGTCCCAGACAGAGTTCACCCCTCCACTTT.

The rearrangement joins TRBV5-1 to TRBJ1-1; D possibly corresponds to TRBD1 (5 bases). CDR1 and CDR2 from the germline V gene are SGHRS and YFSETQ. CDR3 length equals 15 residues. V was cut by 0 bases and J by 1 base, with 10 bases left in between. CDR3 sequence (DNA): TGCGCCAGCAGCTTGGCTGGGGCCCAGAACACTGAAGCTTTCTTT. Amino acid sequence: CASSLAGAQNTEAFF.

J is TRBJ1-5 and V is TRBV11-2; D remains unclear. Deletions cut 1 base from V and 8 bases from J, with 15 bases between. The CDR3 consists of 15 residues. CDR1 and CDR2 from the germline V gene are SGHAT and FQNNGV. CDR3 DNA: TGTGCCAGCAGCTTAGGAACAGCCGTCTGGGAGCCCCAGCATTTT. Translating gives CASSLGTAVWEPQHF.

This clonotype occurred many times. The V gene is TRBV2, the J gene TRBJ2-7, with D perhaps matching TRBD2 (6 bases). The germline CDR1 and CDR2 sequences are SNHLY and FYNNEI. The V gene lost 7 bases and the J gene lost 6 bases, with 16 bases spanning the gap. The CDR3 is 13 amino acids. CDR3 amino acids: CASKVWGDGEQYF. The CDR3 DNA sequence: TGTGCCAGCAAAGTATGGGGGGACGGCGAGCAGTACTTC.

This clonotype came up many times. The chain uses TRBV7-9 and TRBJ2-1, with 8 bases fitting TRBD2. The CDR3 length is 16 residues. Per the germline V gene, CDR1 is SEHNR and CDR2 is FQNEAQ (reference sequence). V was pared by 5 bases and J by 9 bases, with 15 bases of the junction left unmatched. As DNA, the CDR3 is TGTGCCAGCAGCGGACTCTCCAGCGGGAGTGCACGTGAGCAGTTCTTC. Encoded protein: CASSGLSSGSAREQFF.

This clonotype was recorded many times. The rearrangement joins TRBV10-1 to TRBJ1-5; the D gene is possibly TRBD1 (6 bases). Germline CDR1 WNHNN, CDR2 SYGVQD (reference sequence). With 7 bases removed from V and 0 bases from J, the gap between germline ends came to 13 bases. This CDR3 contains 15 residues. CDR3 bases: TGCGCCAGCAACGTACAGGGCAATAGCAATCAGCCCCAGCATTTT. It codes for CASNVQGNSNQPQHF.

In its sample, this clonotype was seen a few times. CDR3 protein: CSVRTDGSTEAFF. The CDR3 DNA sequence: TGCAGCGTAAGGACGGATGGAAGCACTGAAGCTTTCTTT. This rearrangement joins TRBV29-1 to TRBJ1-1, with unresolved D. CDR1 and CDR2 from the germline V gene are SQVTM and ANQGSEA. Trimming removed 6 bases at V and 4 bases at J, with 15 bases between. The CDR3 contains 13 residues.

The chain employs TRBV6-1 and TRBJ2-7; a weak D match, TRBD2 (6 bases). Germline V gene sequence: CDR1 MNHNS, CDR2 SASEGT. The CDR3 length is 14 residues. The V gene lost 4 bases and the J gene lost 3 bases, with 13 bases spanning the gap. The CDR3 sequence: CASSVNRLDYEQYF. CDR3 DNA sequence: TGTGCCAGCAGTGTGAACCGACTAGACTACGAGCAGTACTTC.

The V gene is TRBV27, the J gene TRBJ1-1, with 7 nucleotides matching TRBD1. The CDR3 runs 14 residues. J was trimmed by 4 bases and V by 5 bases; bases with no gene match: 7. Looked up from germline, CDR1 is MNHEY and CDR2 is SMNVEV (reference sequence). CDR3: CASSQDRAVTEAFF. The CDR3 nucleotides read TGTGCCAGCAGTCAAGACAGGGCCGTCACTGAAGCTTTCTTT.

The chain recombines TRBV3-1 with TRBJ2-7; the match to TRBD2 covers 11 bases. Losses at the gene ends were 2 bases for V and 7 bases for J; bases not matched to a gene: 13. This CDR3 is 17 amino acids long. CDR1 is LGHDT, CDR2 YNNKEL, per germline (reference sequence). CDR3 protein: CASSQTGTSGADEEQYF. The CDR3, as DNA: TGTGCCAGCAGCCAAACCGGGACTAGCGGTGCGGATGAAGAGCAGTACTTC.

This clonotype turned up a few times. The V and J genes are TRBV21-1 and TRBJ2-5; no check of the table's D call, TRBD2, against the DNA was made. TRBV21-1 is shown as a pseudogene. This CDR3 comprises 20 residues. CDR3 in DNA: TGTGCCAGCAGCCAAAAACCCGGTACTAGCGGGAGGCCGGGTAAAGAGACCCAGTACTTC. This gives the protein CASSQKPGTSGRPGKETQYF.

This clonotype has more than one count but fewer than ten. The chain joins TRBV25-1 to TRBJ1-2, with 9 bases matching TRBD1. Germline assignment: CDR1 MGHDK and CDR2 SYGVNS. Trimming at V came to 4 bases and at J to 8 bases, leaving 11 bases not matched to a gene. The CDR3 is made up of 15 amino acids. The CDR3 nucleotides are TGTGCCAGCAGTGCGCCGGGACAGGGATCCCTAGGCTACACCTTC. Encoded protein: CASSAPGQGSLGYTF.

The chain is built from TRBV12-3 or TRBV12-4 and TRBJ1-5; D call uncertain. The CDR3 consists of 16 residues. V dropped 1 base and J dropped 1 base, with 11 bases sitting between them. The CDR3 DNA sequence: TGTGCCAGCAGTTTAGTCGGTCTGAGCAGCAATCAGCCCCAGCATTTT. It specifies CASSLVGLSSNQPQHF.

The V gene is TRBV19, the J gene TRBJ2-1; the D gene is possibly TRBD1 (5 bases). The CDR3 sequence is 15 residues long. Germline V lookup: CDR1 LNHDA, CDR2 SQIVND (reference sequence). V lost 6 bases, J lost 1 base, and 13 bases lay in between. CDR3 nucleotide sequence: TGTGCCAGTAGGATCATCTCAGGGTCCTACAATGAGCAGTTCTTC. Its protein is CASRIISGSYNEQFF. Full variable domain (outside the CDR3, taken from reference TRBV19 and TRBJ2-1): DGGITQSPKYLFRKEGQNVTLSCEQNLNHDAMYWYRQDPGQGLRLIYYSQIVNDFQKGDIAEGYSVSREKKESFPLTVTSAQKNPTAFYLCASRIISGSYNEQFFGPGTRLTVL.

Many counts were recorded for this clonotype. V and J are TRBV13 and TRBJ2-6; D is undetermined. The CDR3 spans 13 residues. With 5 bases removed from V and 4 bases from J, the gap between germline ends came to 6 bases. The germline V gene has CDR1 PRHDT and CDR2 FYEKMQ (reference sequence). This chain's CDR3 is CASSGEGANVLTF. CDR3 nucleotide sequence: TGTGCCAGCAGCGGGGAAGGGGCCAACGTCCTGACTTTC.